These T cell receptor beta chains were read from a single sample in a study of T cells in Graves' hyperthyroidism and ophthalmopathy. TCRdb re-called the multiplex PCR reads through MiXCR, storing one row per CDR3 protein. The data contain some 460,000 distinct CDR3 sequences, about 15% of them singletons. Sequencing was carried out using blood. The receptors here all came from a woman aged 18 to 35 with Graves' hyperthyroidism. The CDR3 runs from the conserved cysteine through the conserved F or W.

TRBJ2-6	TRBV7-3	CASSLRGGRANVLTF
TRBJ1-4	TRBV5-1	CASRDGQGGKLFF
TRBJ2-2	TRBV11-2	CASSLDWTSGRSSTGELFF
TRBJ1-5	TRBV28	CASRHDRFQHF
TRBJ1-1	TRBV3-1	CASSQDSRSTEAFF
TRBJ2-1	TRBV27	CASSSGRGDNEQFF
TRBJ2-2	TRBV9	CASSASGDIGELFF
TRBJ2-7	TRBV12-3/TRBV12-4	CASSAWDRDRASYEQYF
TRBJ2-3	TRBV20-1	CSARDLAEYTDTQYF
TRBJ1-2	TRBV12-3/TRBV12-4	CASSHTGLGYTF
TRBJ2-1	TRBV5-1	CASSSHYTSGLPSSYNEQFF
TRBJ1-4	TRBV6-1	CASSGSPQGLGEKLFF
TRBJ2-2	TRBV6-4	CASRRDFSTGELFF
TRBJ2-1	TRBV9	CASSATGGAYNEQFF
TRBJ2-1	TRBV12-3/TRBV12-4	CASSQRQFNEQFF
TRBJ2-3	TRBV6-6	CASSYSGGGLAGTDTQYF
TRBJ1-6	TRBV5-1	CASSLSVNSPLHF
TRBJ1-5	TRBV27	CASSFLQGGQPQHF
TRBJ2-3	TRBV29-1	CSVERASGGLSTDTQYF
TRBJ2-1	TRBV5-5	CASSFGTGTSPDEQFF
TRBJ1-6	TRBV9	CASNQGADYNSPLHF
TRBJ2-7	TRBV9	CASSVGATESYEQYF
TRBJ2-5	TRBV6-1	CASSWASPPQETQYF
TRBJ1-2	TRBV9	CASSFHGQGGYGYTF
TRBJ2-7	TRBV28	CASSLSGSRNEQYF
TRBJ1-1	TRBV19	CASSPVGSTRGKAFF
TRBJ2-7	TRBV12-3/TRBV12-4	CASSSGLAKNEQYF
TRBJ2-2	TRBV7-9	CASSLWVGDTGELFF
TRBJ2-1	TRBV12-3/TRBV12-4	CASSPSPEHEQFF
TRBJ2-7	TRBV18	CASSRLAGGLYEQYF
TRBJ2-3	TRBV30	CAWSGRATDTQYF
TRBJ2-7	TRBV24-1	CATSDSRQYF
TRBJ2-1	TRBV3-1	CASSRLDGDEQFF
TRBJ2-2	TRBV4-1	CASSQDRVIGELFF
TRBJ2-7	TRBV9	CASSVGVSGRVHEQYF
TRBJ2-2	TRBV5-1	CASSMEPTGPLPFTGELFF
TRBJ2-1	TRBV5-1	CASSRSGPYNEQFF